These T cell receptor beta chains were read from a single sample in a study of T cells in tumors after PD-1 blockade. TCRdb's table, derived via immunoSEQ multiplex PCR, lists solely in-frame clones and lacks some. Of fewer than 35,000 clones listed, about three quarters are singletons. The source material was PBMCs, sampled before anti-PD-1 treatment. Source of these receptors: a human donor with basal cell carcinoma. The CDR3 runs from the conserved cysteine through the conserved F or W. The D gene is left open where the match is weak. Only some rows state a clone size, as once, few, many or a class for expanded clones.

J gene | D gene | clone size | CDR3 length | V gene | CDR3 DNA | CDR3 protein
TRBJ2-7 | . | . | 12 | TRBV12-3/TRBV12-4 | TGTGCCAGCAGTTCAGGGGCCTACGAGCAGTACTTC | CASSSGAYEQYF
TRBJ1-1 | TRBD1 | . | 15 | TRBV4-3 | TGCGCCAGCAGCCAAGGATATCAAGGGGGCCCTGAAGCTTTCTTT | CASSQGYQGGPEAFF
TRBJ1-2 | . | . | 10 | TRBV5-1 | TGCGCCGGTACGTCTTGCGGCTACACCTTC | CAGTSCGYTF
TRBJ1-3 | . | . | 14 | TRBV6-5 | TGTGCCAGCAGTCCCGCAGGGTCTGGAAACACCATATATTTT | CASSPAGSGNTIYF
TRBJ2-1 | . | . | 15 | TRBV24-1 | TGTGCCACCTCCCCGACGGGGGTTGGTGGCAATGAGCAGTTCTTC | CATSPTGVGGNEQFF
TRBJ2-7 | TRBD2 | once | 17 | TRBV7-9 | TGTGCCAGCAGCTCAACCGGGACTAGCGGGGCGGTGGACGAGCAGTACTTC | CASSSTGTSGAVDEQYF
TRBJ2-3 | TRBD1 | few | 14 | TRBV7-3 | TGTGCCAGCAGCTTAAACAGGGGGACAGATACGCAGTATTTT | CASSLNRGTDTQYF
TRBJ2-3 | . | . | 16 | TRBV14 | TGTGCCAGCAGCCCCCGGCTGACAGCTAGCACAGATACGCAGTATTTT | CASSPRLTASTDTQYF
TRBJ2-3 | . | once | 17 | TRBV3-1/TRBV3-2 | TGTGCCAGCAACAACTCTCCGGGGGTCATGAGGACAGATACGCAGTATTTT | CASNNSPGVMRTDTQYF
TRBJ2-3 | . | . | 16 | TRBV30 | TGTGCCTGGAGTGTACTTTCGGGGGCCGGAGGAGATACGCAGTATTTT | CAWSVLSGAGGDTQYF
TRBJ1-1 | . | . | 14 | TRBV7-2 | TGTGCCAGCAGCTTATTAACAGGCCACACTGAAGCTTTCTTT | CASSLLTGHTEAFF
TRBJ1-6 | TRBD1 | . | 14 | TRBV18 | TGTGCCAGCTCACCAGGCCAGGGGGATTCACCCCTCCACTTT | CASSPGQGDSPLHF
TRBJ2-2 | TRBD1 | . | 16 | TRBV5-1 | TGCGCCAGCAGCCTTGGGACAGGGGCGGGTGCCGGGGAGCTGTTTTTT | CASSLGTGAGAGELFF
TRBJ1-4 | TRBD1 | few | 13 | TRBV30 | TGTGCCTCCCCGGGACAGGGGACTGAAAAACTGTTTTTT | CASPGQGTEKLFF
TRBJ1-1 | TRBD1 | . | 13 | TRBV2 | TGTGCCAGCAGTGCGGAGACAGGGGGCGAAGCTTTCTTT | CASSAETGGEAFF
TRBJ2-2 | . | few | 17 | TRBV27 | TGTGCCAGCAGTTCTAAGAAGGGGCCTACCATTCACGGGGAGCTGTTTTTT | CASSSKKGPTIHGELFF
TRBJ1-2 | . | . | 13 | TRBV9 | TGTGCCAGCAGCGTAAGCAGGGGTTATGGCTACACCTTC | CASSVSRGYGYTF
TRBJ1-6 | TRBD1 | many | 14 | TRBV6-6 | TGTGCCAGCAGACCGACAGGGCGGAATTCACCCCTCCACTTT | CASRPTGRNSPLHF